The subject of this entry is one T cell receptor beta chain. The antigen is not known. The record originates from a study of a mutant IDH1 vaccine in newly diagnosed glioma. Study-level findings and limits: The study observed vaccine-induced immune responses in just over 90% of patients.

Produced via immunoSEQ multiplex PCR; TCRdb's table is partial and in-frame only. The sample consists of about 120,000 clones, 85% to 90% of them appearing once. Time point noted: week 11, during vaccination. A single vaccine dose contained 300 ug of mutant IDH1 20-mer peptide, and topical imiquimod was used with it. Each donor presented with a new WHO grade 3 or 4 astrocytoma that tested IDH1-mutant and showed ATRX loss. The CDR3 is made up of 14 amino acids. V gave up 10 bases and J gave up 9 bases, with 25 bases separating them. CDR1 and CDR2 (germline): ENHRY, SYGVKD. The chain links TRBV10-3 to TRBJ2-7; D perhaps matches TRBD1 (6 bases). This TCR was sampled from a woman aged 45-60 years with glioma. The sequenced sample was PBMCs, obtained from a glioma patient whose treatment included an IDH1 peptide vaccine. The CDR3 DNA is TGTGCCAACTCCCTTGGGGGCGTAGGGAATGTGCAGTACTTC. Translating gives CANSLGGVGNVQYF.